This TCR beta chain was sequenced for a study of shared clonotypes between healthy human individuals. Overall study results and limits: Compared with clonotypes that all four donors shared, non-shared clonotypes had lower generation probabilities.

Profiling relied on immunoSEQ multiplex PCR, and the TCRdb table lists in-frame clones only, not all of them. The sample has fewer than 3 million clones; around 93% are singletons. Concerning this clone itself: No antigen is known for it.

This CDR3 is built from 15 residues. The germline V and J ends were trimmed by 6 bases and 3 bases, with 17 bases remaining between them. Germline CDR1 reads MDHEN; CDR2 reads SYDVKM. The source of this sequence is a man younger than 30 in good health. Some clones in this sample may be carry-over from other donors' samples. The chain couples TRBV28 to TRBJ1-1, with D possibly being TRBD1 (6 bases). What was sequenced was naive CD4+ T cells from PBMCs. Described subset: CD45RA+ positively selected. The CDR3: CASSRPRGGDTEAFF. In DNA form, the CDR3 reads TGTGCCAGCAGCCGGCCCCGGGGGGGCGACACTGAAGCTTTCTTT.